This T cell receptor beta chain was profiled in a study of cytomegalovirus exposure and HLA in healthy donors (TCRdb year 2017). In the study overall: In an earlier analysis of 450 to 750 of the donors, 250 to 350 Gb of sequence data and 117 million unique TCR beta sequences from about 190 million T cells were reported. An early release covering over 500 HLA-typed donors comprised around 300 gigabases of sequencing data and some 79 million unique TCR sequences. Of the 350 to 450 genotyped donors, 81% were placed in the genetic ancestry cluster associated with self-reported Caucasian donors. The study was designed to test whether signatures of past pathogen exposure could be identified by cataloging public T cell receptors. The study profiled the T cell repertoires of hundreds of subjects by immunosequencing and related them to cytomegalovirus serostatus. In addition to the first cohort of 500 to 850 subjects, a separate validation cohort of around 110 different subjects was used. High-throughput TCR immunosequencing, statistical association of individual TCRs with disease status, and machine learning were combined to predict cytomegalovirus infection status. To study patterns of TCR occurrence, a later analysis re-analyzed previously published TCR beta repertoires from 700 or so donors and added high-resolution HLA genotyping. The later analysis used no new phenotypic data to find candidate immune exposures, relying instead on TCR beta sequences and their occurrence across donors. In an earlier analysis of several hundred of the donors, high-throughput TCR beta sequencing was used to judge whether each TCR beta V gene segment behaved as functional or pseudogenic. Donor age, sex, ethnicity and CMV serostatus were compiled alongside the repertoire data. A later genetic analysis took genome-wide SNP genotypes for about 55% of the roughly 700 donors and used that subset as a discovery cohort. Every repertoire in the discovery cohort had been generated on one and the same sequencing platform. Class I and class II HLA loci were covered by the typing at four-digit resolution. Typing coverage varied by locus: roughly 620-630 donors for A, B, C, DRB1 and DQB1; roughly 500 for DQA1; approximately 570 for DPA1; 450 to 480 for DPB1. Four to six DR-DQ haplotypes were handled as single units for association and clustering, since linkage in the cohort was strong. Across some 400 genotyped donors of the cohort, an average of approximately 200,000 unique TCR beta nucleotide sequences per donor were sequenced, and roughly 18% of those sequences were non-productive. Here is what the overall study found, with its caveats: When HLA alleles, especially DR and DQ, strongly co-occurred, attributing TCR associations to individual alleles was difficult. Correlated functional status among segregating V segments might reflect linkage disequilibrium, but an unknown experimental factor could not be ruled out. A group of highly shared sequence variants was considered likely to be a technical artifact of the sequencing pipeline. The classifier was reported to diagnose cytomegalovirus status with high specificity and sensitivity in both the original cohort and the validation cohort. Several of the top co-occurrence clusters appeared to be linked to parvovirus B19, influenza, CMV and Epstein-Barr virus, according to a later analysis. While some public TCRs were present in many individuals, most TCR sequences turned up only very rarely across donors. A further reported finding was that TCR beta sequences accurately predicted the HLA-A and HLA-B alleles for most subjects in the first cohort. According to a later genetic analysis, donors in an Asian-associated ancestry cluster had fewer N-insertions in productive TCRs than the roughly 670-donor mean. An association between a missense DCLRE1C variant and V-gene and J-gene trimming of TCR beta chains was found in a later genetic analysis and replicated in an independent cohort. This cohort had only TCR beta chains sequenced, and the lack of alpha or paired-chain data limited which features could be detected. A later analysis found that TCR association rates varied across HLA loci, with DRB1 alleles showing the most associated TCRs and HLA-C alleles the fewest. According to the authors, the approach could potentially be generalized to other disease states and immunological phenotypes. At a false discovery rate of 0.05, a later analysis linked under 20,000 TCR beta sequences to specific HLA alleles. Three of the identified cytomegalovirus-associated TCR beta chains were confirmed in vitro to be specific for cytomegalovirus antigens. Immune exposure information for the cohort was limited to CMV serostatus. The 87-base-pair reads could not distinguish some IMGT-functional V segments, including TRBV6-2 and TRBV6-3, so those segments were excluded. Because some donors lacked HLA typing at each locus, the association tests relied only on the typed subset. In an earlier analysis of over 550 of the donors, most TCR beta V segments were observed in productive rearrangements about 90% or about 30% of the time, broadly matching IMGT annotations. Sequencing depth was assumed to be roughly uniform across donors in the presence/absence analyses, though that assumption may not hold. Compared with equally common non-associated chains, HLA-associated TCR beta chains in a later analysis were more clonally expanded and had lower generation probabilities. According to a later analysis, most CMV-associated TCR beta chains appeared to be HLA-restricted, and the HLA associations seemed to be driven largely by CMV exposure. Fewer than 20 rarely observed V segments, including chromosome 9 orphons, were excluded from the earlier analysis of 550 to 700 of the donors because counts were too low. In the study, about 150 TCR beta chains were listed as associated with cytomegalovirus.

The cohort was made up of several hundred healthy bone marrow donors. At the time of sampling, all cohort members were nominally healthy, though unrecorded immune exposures were likely present. The donor was CMV seronegative and was included in the group of over 300 seronegative cohort members. Every donor gave a peripheral blood sample, and the peripheral blood mononuclear cells from that sample were used for TCR beta sequencing. Genomic DNA extraction from the blood cell samples was performed with the Qiagen DNeasy Blood Extraction Kit. As regards this clone: It lacks a known antigen. No clone much larger than this one lies a single base away; base qualities are absent.

Between the V and J ends, shortened by 0 bases and 4 bases respectively, the junction contains 12 bases. The CDR3 holds 15 amino acids from the cysteine to the phenylalanine. Only the CDR3 part of the read is kept: 45 bases, read in frame from the first base. Looking up the germline V gene yields CDR1 MNHEY and CDR2 SVGAGI. The library was prepared using the immunoSEQ multiplex PCR assay. A mixture of 60 forward primers for TCR Vbeta segments and 13 reverse primers for TCR Jbeta segments was used in the multiplex PCR. The CDR3 region of rearranged TCR beta genes was amplified from genomic DNA with a multiplex PCR assay. Amplified TCR beta libraries were sequenced as 87-base-pair reads on the Illumina HiSeq System. For the original study's pipeline: Across the 670 or so repertoires, a later analysis counted tens of millions of unique TCR beta chains, approximately 12 million of which were shared by at least two donors. A nearest-neighbor algorithm error-corrected the raw reads and collapsed the reads into unique sequences, merging closely related sequences to remove PCR and sequencing errors. Alignment of CDR3 sequences to IMGT reference sequences was used to assign V, D and J gene segments. For a sequence to be retained, a match of at least six nucleotides was required to both a V gene segment and a J gene segment. A rearrangement counted as productive if the CDR3 had no stop codons and remained in frame with V and J, and every other rearrangement counted as non-productive. Following IMGT convention, CDR3 was defined as the stretch from the second conserved V-encoded cysteine up to the conserved J-encoded phenylalanine. The earlier analysis of roughly 590 of the donors excluded sequences that lacked an unambiguous match to a single V gene segment. In an earlier analysis of a few hundred of the donors, a V segment was called functional when productive rearrangements were above 56.7%, and segregating when the standard deviation between donors exceeded 5%. A statistical classification framework was built to diagnose cytomegalovirus status from the catalog of TCR beta chain sequences. In a later analysis, V and J genes were assigned by comparing TCR nucleotide sequences against IMGT/GENE-DB human TR gene sequences. A later analysis assigned CDR3 sequences and most-parsimonious VDJ recombination scenarios with the TCRdist pipeline. In a later analysis, each TCR beta chain was defined by its CDR3 amino acid sequence together with its V-gene family, and reads lacking a unique V-gene family were excluded. As a way to deal with suspected cross-contamination and a sequencing artifact, a later analysis dropped 450 to 600 nucleotide sequences that were highly shared and had low generation probability. In a later analysis, a clonal expansion index for each public chain was calculated from normalized within-repertoire ranks of inferred template counts. A later analysis computed generation probabilities with a VDJ recombination model fitted to out-of-frame rearrangements, and checked the results against IGoR. In a later analysis, TCR-TCR, TCR-HLA and TCR-CMV co-occurrence was scored with hypergeometric tests, and a repertoire-size bias correction was applied to TCR pairs. To estimate false discovery rates, a later analysis permuted the HLA or CMV assignments 20 times. In a later analysis, co-occurring TCRs were grouped using DBSCAN, with TCRdist sequence similarity added in when clustering inside HLA-allele-positive subsets. Repertoires with fewer than 30,000 or more than 120,000 public chains were left out of co-occurrence clustering, as were about five repertoires with anomalous nucleotide sharing. Not all clones reach the TCRdb copy of this immuneACCESS table, which keeps in-frame sequences only. Checked studies attribute under half of the gap to unresolved V genes and leave the rest unexplained. The V and J calls and clone size are taken from that table; D and trimming were inferred from the DNA. Present in this sample are around 190,000 clones, approximately 79% of which were seen just once. Around 0.74% of the sample is in the top ten clones.

The V and J genes are TRBV6-5 and TRBJ1-2, with a weak D call of TRBD1 (5 bases match). The material sequenced was PBMCs. This sequence was found in a woman aged 40 to 49 in good health and CMV-seronegative. CDR3 sequence: CASSYSSGSGYGYTF. The nucleotide sequence reads as follows: TGTGCCAGCAGTTACTCGTCAGGGTCGGGCTATGGCTACACCTTC.